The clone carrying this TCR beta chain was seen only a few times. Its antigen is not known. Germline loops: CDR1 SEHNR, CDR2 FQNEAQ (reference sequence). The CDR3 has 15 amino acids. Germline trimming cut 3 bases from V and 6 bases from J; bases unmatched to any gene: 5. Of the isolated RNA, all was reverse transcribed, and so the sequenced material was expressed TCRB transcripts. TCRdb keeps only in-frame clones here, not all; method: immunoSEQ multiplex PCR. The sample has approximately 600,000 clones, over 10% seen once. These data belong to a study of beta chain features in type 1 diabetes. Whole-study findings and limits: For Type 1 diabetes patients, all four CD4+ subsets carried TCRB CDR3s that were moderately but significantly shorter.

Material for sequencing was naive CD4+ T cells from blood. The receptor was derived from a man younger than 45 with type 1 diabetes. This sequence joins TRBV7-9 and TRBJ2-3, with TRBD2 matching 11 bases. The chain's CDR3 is CASSFGTSGGDTQYF. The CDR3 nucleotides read TGTGCCAGCAGCTTTGGGACTAGCGGCGGGGATACGCAGTATTTT. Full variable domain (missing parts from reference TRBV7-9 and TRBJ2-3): DTGVSQNPRHKITKRGQNVTFRCDPISEHNRLYWYRQTLGQGPEFLTYFQNEAQLEKSRLLSDRFSAERPKGSFSTLEIQRTEQGDSAMYLCASSFGTSGGDTQYFGPGTRLTVL.